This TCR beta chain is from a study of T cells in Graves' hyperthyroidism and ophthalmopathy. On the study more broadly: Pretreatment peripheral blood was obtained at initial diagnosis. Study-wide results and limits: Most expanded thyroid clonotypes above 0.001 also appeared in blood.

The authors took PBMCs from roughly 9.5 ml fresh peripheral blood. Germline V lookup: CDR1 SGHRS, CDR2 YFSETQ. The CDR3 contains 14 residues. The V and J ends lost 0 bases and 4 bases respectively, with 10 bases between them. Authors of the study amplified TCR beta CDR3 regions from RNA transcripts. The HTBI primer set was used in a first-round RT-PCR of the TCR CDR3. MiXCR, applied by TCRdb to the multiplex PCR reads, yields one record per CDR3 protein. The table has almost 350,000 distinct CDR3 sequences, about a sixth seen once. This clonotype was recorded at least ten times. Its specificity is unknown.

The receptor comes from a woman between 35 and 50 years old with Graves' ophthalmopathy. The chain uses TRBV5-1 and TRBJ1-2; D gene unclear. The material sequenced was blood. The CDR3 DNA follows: TGCGCCAGCAGCTTGGAGGCAGGACTCTATGGCTACACCTTC. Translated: CASSLEAGLYGYTF.